This entry features one TCR beta chain sequence. Individuals having autoimmune disease history or systemic immunosuppression were not enrolled. This sample was included in a study of OX40 agonist ivuxolimab in advanced cancers. This CDR3 comprises 14 residues. Trimming shortened V by 5 bases and J by 11 bases, and 21 bases separated the two germline ends. Germline V gene lookup returns CDR1 SEHNR and CDR2 FQNEAQ (reference sequence). Measured with immunoSEQ multiplex PCR; TCRdb has only the in-frame clones, and not every one. The sample records 94,000 or so clones, less than 85% being singletons. Specimen: CD4+ or CD8+ T cells sorted from blood, collected in a trial of the OX40 agonist ivuxolimab. This chain links TRBV7-9 with TRBJ1-1; D is uncertain. This TCR was sampled from an adult with an advanced solid tumor such as melanoma, head and neck, liver or kidney cancer. CDR3 nucleotides: TGTGCCAGCAGCCCAGAAGACACGATTTATCAGGCTTTCTTT. Translated, it gives CASSPEDTIYQAFF. The whole variable domain, remainder taken from reference TRBV7-9 and TRBJ1-1, is DTGVSQNPRHKITKRGQNVTFRCDPISEHNRLYWYRQTLGQGPEFLTYFQNEAQLEKSRLLSDRFSAERPKGSFSTLEIQRTEQGDSAMYLCASSPEDTIYQAFFGQGTRLTVV.